This is a list of T cell receptor beta chains from one sample in a study of blood T cell repertoires in COVID-19. Data came from immunoSEQ multiplex PCR; TCRdb stores just in-frame clones and leaves some out. There are 150,000 to 200,000 clones in the sample; 80% to 90% occur only once, and about 14% lies in the top ten. The sample was peripheral blood. The origin of the receptors is an older woman with COVID-19, enrolled during active disease. The CDR3 runs from the conserved cysteine through the conserved F or W. The D gene is left open where the match is weak. Rows may omit the clone size; those that give it use once, few, many or a size class.

.	TRBV7-3	.	TRBJ1-4	CASNLIFRTVHEKLFF	TGTGCCAGCAACTTAATTTTCCGGACAGTTCATGAAAAACTGTTTTTT
few	TRBV5-1	.	TRBJ1-3	CASSLGGLSSGNTIYF	TGCGCCAGCAGCTTGGGGGGCCTGAGCTCTGGAAACACCATATATTTT
.	TRBV12-3/TRBV12-4	TRBD2	TRBJ2-5	CASSSTGGETQYF	TGTGCCAGCAGTTCCACGGGAGGAGAGACCCAGTACTTC
.	TRBV10-2	TRBD1	TRBJ1-3	CASSSGTAGNTIYF	TGCGCCAGCAGTTCCGGGACAGCGGGAAACACCATATATTTT
.	TRBV28	TRBD2	TRBJ2-1	CASSYMTSLKNNEQFF	TGTGCCAGCAGTTACATGACTAGCCTAAAGAACAATGAGCAGTTCTTC
.	TRBV5-1	.	TRBJ2-2	CASSFQTAPTGELFF	TGCGCCAGCAGCTTCCAGACAGCCCCTACCGGGGAGCTGTTTTTT
.	TRBV21-1	.	TRBJ2-4	CASRINSGGAKNIQYF	TGTGCCAGCAGAATTAATAGCGGGGGGGCCAAAAACATTCAGTACTTC
.	TRBV7-9	.	TRBJ1-2	CASSIFQGWIYGYTF	TGTGCCAGCAGCATTTTTCAGGGGTGGATCTATGGCTACACCTTC
.	TRBV15	.	TRBJ1-1	CATSRTTSNTEAFF	TGTGCCACCAGTAGGACAACTTCGAACACTGAAGCTTTCTTT
.	TRBV6-5	.	TRBJ1-1	CASSSLTGNTEAFF	TGTGCCAGCAGTTCCCTCACAGGGAACACTGAAGCTTTCTTT
.	TRBV7-9	TRBD1	TRBJ2-7	CASSGDRGNEQYF	TGTGCCAGCAGCGGGGACAGGGGAAACGAGCAGTACTTC
.	TRBV5-1	.	TRBJ1-1	CASSPQVGGTEAFF	TGCGCCAGCTCCCCCCAAGTGGGAGGAACTGAAGCTTTCTTT
.	TRBV9	TRBD1	TRBJ1-6	CASSVETGRNSPLHF	TGTGCCAGCAGCGTGGAGACAGGGCGAAATTCACCCCTCCACTTT
.	TRBV9	.	TRBJ2-1	CASSVGAGYNEQFF	TGTGCCAGCAGCGTAGGAGCCGGCTACAATGAGCAGTTCTTC
.	TRBV28	TRBD2	TRBJ2-1	CASRSPLAGGGGEQFF	TGTGCCAGCAGATCTCCTCTAGCGGGAGGCGGAGGCGAGCAGTTCTTC
.	TRBV10-3	TRBD1	TRBJ2-1	CAITGGEDNEQFF	TGTGCCATAACAGGGGGCGAGGACAATGAGCAGTTCTTC
.	TRBV21-1	.	TRBJ1-5	CASSPRDRDNQPQHF	TGTGCCAGCAGCCCCCGGGACAGGGACAATCAGCCCCAGCATTTT
.	TRBV28	.	TRBJ1-1	CASRPGLTNTEAFF	TGTGCCAGCAGGCCGGGACTTACGAACACTGAAGCTTTCTTT
.	TRBV3-1/TRBV3-2	TRBD2	TRBJ2-2	CASSQGSGRPTGELFF	TGTGCCAGCAGCCAAGGAAGCGGGAGACCCACCGGGGAGCTGTTTTTT
.	TRBV28	TRBD2	TRBJ2-3	CASSFPLSGSGNTDTQYF	TGTGCCAGCAGTTTTCCCCTCAGCGGGAGCGGGAACACAGATACGCAGTATTTT
.	TRBV25-1	TRBD2	TRBJ2-1	CASSDHSSRGGSYNEQFF	TGTGCCAGCAGTGACCACTCTAGCCGCGGGGGATCCTACAATGAGCAGTTCTTC
few	TRBV19	TRBD2	TRBJ2-2	CASSIRGAGDTGELFF	TGTGCCAGTAGTATTCGAGGGGCGGGGGACACCGGGGAGCTGTTTTTT
.	TRBV19	TRBD1	TRBJ1-1	CASSKSSGQVTEAFF	TGTGCCAGTAGTAAATCCTCGGGACAGGTCACTGAAGCTTTCTTT
once	TRBV19	.	TRBJ2-1	CASAQRGLAGNEQFF	TGTGCCAGTGCCCAACGGGGACTTGCGGGGAATGAGCAGTTCTTC
few	TRBV27	TRBD2	TRBJ2-5	CASSLYRSSGGWETQYF	TGTGCCAGCAGTTTATATCGTTCTAGCGGGGGGTGGGAGACCCAGTACTTC
once	TRBV5-1	.	TRBJ1-5	CASSELTGQGPQHF	TGCGCCAGCAGCGAATTGACAGGTCAAGGGCCCCAGCATTTT
.	TRBV19	TRBD1	TRBJ1-1	CASNTPQGYTEAFF	TGTGCCAGTAATACCCCACAGGGGTACACTGAAGCTTTCTTT
.	TRBV18	.	TRBJ1-1	CASSPIGGTEAFF	TGTGCCAGCTCACCCATCGGGGGCACTGAAGCTTTCTTT
.	TRBV7-2	.	TRBJ2-6	CASCLGVGRGANVLTF	TGTGCCAGCTGCTTAGGCGTGGGGAGGGGGGCCAACGTCCTGACTTTC
.	TRBV6-5	.	TRBJ1-1	CASSYYDPRDTEAFF	TGTGCCAGCAGTTACTACGACCCCCGGGACACTGAAGCTTTCTTT
.	TRBV2	.	TRBJ2-5	CASSEKYGETQYF	TGTGCCAGCAGTGAAAAATACGGAGAGACCCAGTACTTC
.	TRBV28	TRBD1	TRBJ2-5	CASSYGQGETQYF	TGTGCCAGCAGTTACGGACAGGGGGAGACCCAGTACTTC
.	TRBV7-8	TRBD2	TRBJ2-5	CASSTFSSGGTRTQYF	TGTGCCAGCAGCACCTTTTCTAGCGGGGGAACGCGGACCCAGTACTTC
once	TRBV30	.	TRBJ1-5	CAWAGTSNQPQHF	TGTGCCTGGGCCGGGACAAGCAATCAGCCCCAGCATTTT
.	TRBV7-3	.	TRBJ2-2	CASSPHSGTQNTGELFF	TGTGCCAGCAGCCCGCATAGTGGGACACAGAACACCGGGGAGCTGTTTTTT
.	TRBV2	.	TRBJ1-4	CARGNTLANEKLFF	TGTGCCAGAGGAAACACGCTAGCTAATGAAAAACTGTTTTTT